This T cell receptor (beta chain) is from a study of T cells in localized non-small cell lung cancer. TCRdb's table, derived via immunoSEQ multiplex PCR, lists solely in-frame clones and lacks some. The sample shows some 22,000 clones, 70% to 90% of them seen only once. The receptor comes from a man aged 35-69 years with stage II lung adenocarcinoma. The specimen was PBMCs, collected before any cancer treatment.

As DNA, the CDR3 is TGCGCCAGCAGCCTGGGTGCCAGCGGGGTCCAAGAGACCCAGTACTTC. Translating it yields CASSLGASGVQETQYF. The chain links TRBV5-1 to TRBJ2-5; 7 bases map to TRBD2. The CDR3 has 16 residues. J was trimmed by 1 base and V by 4 bases; bases with no gene match: 10. Germline V gene sequence: CDR1 SGHRS, CDR2 YFSETQ.